This record covers a single T cell receptor (beta chain). Its antigen remains unknown. Trimming stripped 1 base from V and 2 bases from J, with 10 bases between. Per the germline V gene, CDR1 is LNHNV and CDR2 is YYDKDF (reference sequence). This CDR3 is built from 15 residues. The record originates from a study of T-cell memory formation after mild COVID-19. Study context: In these data, TCR clusters were largely donor specific. Study observations and caveats: Clones that shrank (day 15 to 85) were balanced CD4/CD8, whereas later expanders leaned CD4+. Researchers report contracting CD4+ clones mostly in CM and EM, with CD8+ clones in EMRA.

5'RACE primed at constant segments yielded TCR alpha and TCR beta cDNA libraries bearing sample barcodes and UMIs. TCRdb re-derived calls from the 5' RACE reads in MiXCR, one entry per CDR3 protein. Of some 490,000 distinct CDR3 sequences listed, over 15% are singletons. V gene TRBV15 combines with J gene TRBJ2-3, with D possibly matching TRBD2 (7 bases). Sequencing was performed on PBMCs or a T cell subset sorted from them (not recorded which). The receptor comes from an adult woman who had mild COVID-19 (a few samples of this study predate the infection). Cell type and time point are not known. CDR3 sequence (DNA): TGTGCCACCAGCAGAGCGGGGGGCAACACAGATACGCAGTATTTT. Its protein product is CATSRAGGNTDTQYF.